The rows below give T cell receptor beta chains drawn from one sample of a study of CD8+ T cells in alopecia areata. Repertoires were generated with immunoSEQ multiplex PCR, while TCRdb's copy carries only in-frame clones and drops some. Of 160,000 or so clones in the sample, roughly two thirds are singletons; the top ten hold 0.7% to 1%. This sample comprised CD4+ T cells sorted from blood, obtained at week 4, from a patient treated with tofacitinib. These TCRs come from a human donor with alopecia areata. Each CDR3 is given with its conserved first and last residue. The order of the fields is J gene, clone size, D gene, V gene, CDR3 protein, CDR3 DNA. D genes are given only for firm matches. Some rows have no size entry. The others give once, few or many, or a class for an expanded clone.

TRBJ1-2	.	.	TRBV23-1	CASSHRIPCRVLTGVYYGYTF	TGCGCCAGCAGTCACCGAATACCTTGCAGGGTTCTCACAGGAGTTTACTATGGCTACACCTTC
TRBJ1-5	.	.	TRBV30	CAWSGTPNQPQHF	TGTGCCTGGAGTGGGACACCGAATCAGCCCCAGCATTTT
TRBJ1-1	.	TRBD1	TRBV5-1	CASSLGTGGNTEAFF	TGCGCCAGCAGCTTGGGTACAGGGGGCAACACTGAAGCTTTCTTT
TRBJ2-5	few	.	TRBV25-1	CASSEYIGQTQYF	TGTGCCAGCAGTGAATATATAGGCCAGACCCAGTACTTC
TRBJ2-2	.	TRBD1	TRBV5-1	CASSSGQVGELFF	TGCGCCAGCAGCTCTGGACAGGTCGGGGAGCTGTTTTTT
TRBJ2-1	.	TRBD2	TRBV2	CASKIPSGGENEQFF	TGTGCCAGCAAAATCCCTAGCGGGGGGGAGAATGAGCAGTTCTTC
TRBJ2-5	.	TRBD2	TRBV7-2	CASSFQRGVGETQYF	TGTGCCAGCAGCTTCCAGCGGGGGGTGGGAGAGACCCAGTACTTC
TRBJ2-3	few	.	TRBV4-3	CASSQEVPPSTDTQYF	TGCGCCAGCAGCCAAGAGGTCCCACCTAGCACAGATACGCAGTATTTT
TRBJ1-1	few	.	TRBV6-5	CASRFTGFGTEAFF	TGTGCCAGCAGGTTTACAGGGTTTGGCACTGAAGCTTTCTTT
TRBJ1-1	.	TRBD1	TRBV7-2	CASSLDRGNTEAFF	TGTGCCAGCAGCCTCGACAGGGGGAACACTGAAGCTTTCTTT
TRBJ1-1	.	TRBD1	TRBV4-2	CASSHVGQGRGTEAFF	TGTGCCAGCAGCCATGTCGGACAGGGCAGGGGCACTGAAGCTTTCTTT
TRBJ2-3	.	TRBD2	TRBV6-1	CASRNWTRSADTQYF	TGTGCCAGCAGGAACTGGACTAGGTCTGCAGATACGCAGTATTTT
TRBJ2-2	.	TRBD2	TRBV5-1	CASSLHMDSGDTGELFF	TGCGCCAGCAGCCTCCACATGGATAGCGGGGACACCGGGGAGCTGTTTTTT
TRBJ1-6	few	.	TRBV14	CASSPGVYNSPLHF	TGTGCCAGCAGCCCTGGGGTCTATAATTCACCCCTCCACTTT
TRBJ2-5	.	.	TRBV5-6	CASSGQVVETQYF	TGTGCCAGCAGCGGACAAGTGGTAGAGACCCAGTACTTC
TRBJ2-5	.	TRBD1	TRBV29-1	CSAETGAETQYF	TGCAGCGCTGAGACAGGGGCAGAGACCCAGTACTTC
TRBJ2-6	.	.	TRBV25-1	CASSAGANVLTF	TGTGCCAGCAGTGCTGGGGCCAACGTCCTGACTTTC
TRBJ1-1	.	TRBD1	TRBV29-1	CSVVGFLDRLNTEAFF	TGCAGCGTTGTCGGGTTTTTGGACAGGTTGAACACTGAAGCTTTCTTT
TRBJ1-2	.	TRBD1	TRBV5-4	CASSTSATIGQGNYGYTF	TGCGCCAGCAGCACGAGCGCCACTATCGGACAGGGGAACTATGGCTACACCTTC
TRBJ1-5	.	.	TRBV7-2	CASSLVGGWNQPQHF	TGTGCCAGCAGCTTAGTGGGAGGGTGGAATCAGCCCCAGCATTTT
TRBJ2-7	.	TRBD2	TRBV7-2	CASSLGGGAYEQYF	TGTGCCAGCAGCTTAGGCGGGGGGGCCTACGAGCAGTACTTC
TRBJ1-1	.	.	TRBV10-3	CAISEFGIASEAFF	TGTGCCATCAGTGAATTTGGGATTGCCTCTGAAGCTTTCTTT
TRBJ2-7	.	.	TRBV6-6	CASSYSASSYEQYF	TGTGCCAGCAGTTACAGCGCCAGCTCCTACGAGCAGTACTTC
TRBJ2-1	once	.	TRBV7-2	CASSSQGYNEQFF	TGTGCCAGCAGCTCCCAAGGCTACAATGAGCAGTTCTTC
TRBJ2-5	.	TRBD1	TRBV5-6	CASSPTGQETQYF	TGTGCCAGCAGCCCGACAGGGCAAGAGACCCAGTACTTC
TRBJ2-7	few	TRBD2	TRBV5-1	CASSLEGLAYYEQYF	TGCGCCAGCAGCTTGGAGGGACTAGCGTACTACGAGCAGTACTTC
TRBJ1-6	.	.	TRBV9	CASSVGLTGTPLHF	TGTGCCAGCAGCGTAGGTTTAACAGGGACACCCCTCCACTTT
TRBJ1-3	few	.	TRBV6-6	CASTQAGTGNTIYF	TGTGCCAGCACCCAGGCGGGGACTGGAAACACCATATATTTT
TRBJ2-6	.	TRBD1	TRBV6-5	CASSSDRAGANVLTF	TGTGCCAGCAGCTCCGACAGGGCTGGGGCCAACGTCCTGACTTTC
TRBJ1-2	.	.	TRBV6-5	CASSYSIGGRYGYTF	TGTGCCAGCAGTTACTCGATCGGGGGTCGTTATGGCTACACCTTC
TRBJ2-2	.	TRBD1	TRBV11-3	CASTPGGAKGDTGELFF	TGTGCCAGCACCCCAGGGGGCGCGAAGGGAGACACCGGGGAGCTGTTTTTT
TRBJ2-7	few	.	TRBV10-3	CAISESYRAYEQYF	TGTGCCATCAGTGAGTCTTACAGAGCCTACGAGCAGTACTTC
TRBJ1-5	.	.	TRBV29-1	CSVSSGLNQPQHF	TGCAGCGTCTCATCGGGGCTTAATCAGCCCCAGCATTTT
TRBJ2-7	.	TRBD1	TRBV29-1	CSVVRTGPEEQYF	TGCAGCGTTGTCAGGACAGGTCCTGAGGAGCAGTACTTC
TRBJ1-2	.	.	TRBV15	CATSRDPFSGEGYTF	TGTGCCACCAGCAGGGATCCATTTTCGGGTGAAGGCTACACCTTC
TRBJ2-5	once	.	TRBV20-1	CSAAQETQYF	TGCAGTGCTGCGCAAGAGACCCAGTACTTC
TRBJ2-3	.	.	TRBV2	CASTSTDTQYF	TGTGCCAGCACCTCAACAGATACGCAGTATTTT
TRBJ1-6	few	TRBD1	TRBV5-1	CASSGGTVNSPLHF	TGCGCCAGCAGCGGTGGGACAGTCAATTCACCCCTCCACTTT
TRBJ2-7	.	.	TRBV6-6	CASSLSYYEQYF	TGTGCCAGCAGTTTGTCCTACTACGAGCAGTACTTC
TRBJ2-2	.	TRBD2	TRBV30	CAWSVRLAGAGELFF	TGTGCCTGGAGTGTACGGCTAGCGGGGGCCGGGGAGCTGTTTTTT